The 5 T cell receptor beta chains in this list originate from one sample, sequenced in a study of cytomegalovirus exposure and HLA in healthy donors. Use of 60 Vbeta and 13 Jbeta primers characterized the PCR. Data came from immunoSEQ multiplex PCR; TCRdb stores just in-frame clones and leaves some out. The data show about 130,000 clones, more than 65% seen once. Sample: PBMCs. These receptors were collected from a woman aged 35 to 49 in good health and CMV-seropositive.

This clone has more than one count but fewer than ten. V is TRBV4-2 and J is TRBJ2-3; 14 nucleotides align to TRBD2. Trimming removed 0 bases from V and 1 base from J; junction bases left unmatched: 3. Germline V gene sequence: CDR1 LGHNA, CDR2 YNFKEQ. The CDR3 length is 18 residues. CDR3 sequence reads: CASSQDRLAGGGTDTQYF. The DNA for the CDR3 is TGTGCCAGCAGCCAAGATCGACTAGCGGGAGGGGGCACAGATACGCAGTATTTT.

The CDR3 sequence is CARGQWPYNEQFF. DNA for the CDR3: TGTGCCAGGGGCCAATGGCCCTACAATGAGCAGTTCTTC. The rearrangement joins TRBV5-4 to TRBJ2-1; D is undetermined. The CDR3 covers 13 residues. Looked up from germline, CDR1 is SGHNT and CDR2 is YYREEE (reference sequence). Trimming cost V 8 bases and J 2 bases, with 11 bases left between them.

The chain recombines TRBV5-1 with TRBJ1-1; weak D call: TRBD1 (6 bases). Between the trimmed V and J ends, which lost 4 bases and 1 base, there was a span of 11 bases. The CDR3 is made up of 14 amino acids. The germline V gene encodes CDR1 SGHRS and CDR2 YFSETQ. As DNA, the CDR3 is TGCGCCAGCAGCCAGGACAGTGCGAACACTGAAGCTTTCTTT. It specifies CASSQDSANTEAFF.

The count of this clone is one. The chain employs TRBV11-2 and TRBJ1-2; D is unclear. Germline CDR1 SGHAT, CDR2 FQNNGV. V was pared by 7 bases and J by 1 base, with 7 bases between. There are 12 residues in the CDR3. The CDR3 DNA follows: TGTGCCAGCACCACAGATAACTATGGCTACACCTTC. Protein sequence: CASTTDNYGYTF. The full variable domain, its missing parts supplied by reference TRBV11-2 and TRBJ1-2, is EAGVAQSPRYKIIEKRQSVAFWCNPISGHATLYWYQQILGQGPKLLIQFQNNGVVDDSQLPKDRFSAERLKGVDSTLKIQPAKLEDSAVYLCASTTDNYGYTFGSGTRLTVV.

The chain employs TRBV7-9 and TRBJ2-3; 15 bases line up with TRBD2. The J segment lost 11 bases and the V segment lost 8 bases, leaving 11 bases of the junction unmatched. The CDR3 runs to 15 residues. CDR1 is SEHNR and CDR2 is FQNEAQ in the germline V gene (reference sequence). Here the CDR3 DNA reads TGTGCCAGCCTCGGTGGATGGGGACTAGCGGGAGGGCAGTATTTT. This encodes CASLGGWGLAGGQYF.